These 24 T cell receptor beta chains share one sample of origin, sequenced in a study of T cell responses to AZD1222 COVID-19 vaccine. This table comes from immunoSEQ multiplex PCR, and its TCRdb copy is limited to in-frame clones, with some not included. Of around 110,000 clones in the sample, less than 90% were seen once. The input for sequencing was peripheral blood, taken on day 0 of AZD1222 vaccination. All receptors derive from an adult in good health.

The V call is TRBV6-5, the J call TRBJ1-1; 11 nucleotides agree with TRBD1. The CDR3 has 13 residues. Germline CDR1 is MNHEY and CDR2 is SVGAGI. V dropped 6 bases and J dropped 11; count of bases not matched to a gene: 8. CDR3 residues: CASSPGQGGAAFF. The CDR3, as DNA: TGTGCCAGCAGCCCGGGACAGGGGGGCGCGGCTTTCTTT.

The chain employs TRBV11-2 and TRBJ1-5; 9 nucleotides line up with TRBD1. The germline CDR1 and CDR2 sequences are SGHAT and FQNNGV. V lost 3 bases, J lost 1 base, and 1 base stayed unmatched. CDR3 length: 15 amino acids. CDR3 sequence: CASSFGTGSNQPQHF. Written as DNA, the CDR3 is TGTGCCAGCAGCTTTGGGACAGGGAGCAATCAGCCCCAGCATTTT.

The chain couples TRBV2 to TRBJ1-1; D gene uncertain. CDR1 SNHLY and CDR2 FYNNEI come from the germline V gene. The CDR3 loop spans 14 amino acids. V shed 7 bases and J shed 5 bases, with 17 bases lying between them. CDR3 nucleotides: TGTGCCAGCACCGAAGGAGGGTGGGGTACTGAAGCTTTCTTT. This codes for CASTEGGWGTEAFF.

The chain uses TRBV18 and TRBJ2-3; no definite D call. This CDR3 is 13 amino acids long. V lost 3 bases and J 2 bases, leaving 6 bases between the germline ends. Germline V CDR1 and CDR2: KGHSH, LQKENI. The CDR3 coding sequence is TGTGCCAGCTCACCGGGGAACACAGATACGCAGTATTTT. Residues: CASSPGNTDTQYF.

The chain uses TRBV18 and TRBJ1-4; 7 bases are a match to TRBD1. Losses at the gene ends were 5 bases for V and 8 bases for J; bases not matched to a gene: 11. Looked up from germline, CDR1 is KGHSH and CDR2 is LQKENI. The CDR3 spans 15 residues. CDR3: CASSSTGMGSEKLFF. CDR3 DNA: TGTGCCAGCTCATCGACAGGGATGGGGTCGGAAAAACTGTTTTTT.

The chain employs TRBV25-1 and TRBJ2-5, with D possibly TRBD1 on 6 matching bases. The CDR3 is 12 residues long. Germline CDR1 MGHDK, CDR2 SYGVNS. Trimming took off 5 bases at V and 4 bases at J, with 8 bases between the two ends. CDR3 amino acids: CASSSDRETQYF. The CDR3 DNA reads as TGTGCCAGCAGTTCGGACAGAGAGACCCAGTACTTC.

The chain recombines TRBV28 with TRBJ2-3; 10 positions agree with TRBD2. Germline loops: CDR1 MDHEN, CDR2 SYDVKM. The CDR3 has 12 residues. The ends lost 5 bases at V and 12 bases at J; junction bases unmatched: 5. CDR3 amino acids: CASSLQRGGQYF. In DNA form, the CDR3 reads TGTGCCAGCAGTCTCCAGCGGGGGGGCCAGTATTTT. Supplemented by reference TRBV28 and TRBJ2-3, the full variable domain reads DVKVTQSSRYLVKRTGEKVFLECVQDMDHENMFWYRQDPGLGLRLIYFSYDVKMKEKGDIPEGYSVSREKKERFSLILESASTNQTSMYLCASSLQRGGQYFGPGTRLTVL.

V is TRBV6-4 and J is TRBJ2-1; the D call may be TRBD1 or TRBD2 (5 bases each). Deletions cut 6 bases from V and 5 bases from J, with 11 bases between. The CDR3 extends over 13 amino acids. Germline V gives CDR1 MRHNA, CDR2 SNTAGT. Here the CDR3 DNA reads TGTGCCAGCAGCCCGGGGCCTAACAATGAGCAGTTCTTC. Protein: CASSPGPNNEQFF.

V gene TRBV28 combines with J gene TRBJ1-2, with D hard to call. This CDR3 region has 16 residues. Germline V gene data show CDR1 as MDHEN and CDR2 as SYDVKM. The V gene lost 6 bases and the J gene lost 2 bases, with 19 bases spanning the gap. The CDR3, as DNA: TGTGCCAGCAGCAGCCAGGCCAGACGCCCAAACTATGGCTACACCTTC. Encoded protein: CASSSQARRPNYGYTF.

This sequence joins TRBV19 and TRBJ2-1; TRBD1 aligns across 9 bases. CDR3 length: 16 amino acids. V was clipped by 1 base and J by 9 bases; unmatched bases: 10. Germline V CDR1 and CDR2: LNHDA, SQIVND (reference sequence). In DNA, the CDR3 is TGTGCCAGTAGTATAGGCTCCGGGACAGGGTGGGGTGAGCAGTTCTTC. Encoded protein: CASSIGSGTGWGEQFF.

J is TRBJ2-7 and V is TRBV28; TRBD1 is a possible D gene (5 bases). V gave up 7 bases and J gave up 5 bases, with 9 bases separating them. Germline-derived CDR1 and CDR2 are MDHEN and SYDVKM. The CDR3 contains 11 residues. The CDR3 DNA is TGTGCCAGCAAGTCCAGGGACGAGCAGTACTTC. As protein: CASKSRDEQYF.

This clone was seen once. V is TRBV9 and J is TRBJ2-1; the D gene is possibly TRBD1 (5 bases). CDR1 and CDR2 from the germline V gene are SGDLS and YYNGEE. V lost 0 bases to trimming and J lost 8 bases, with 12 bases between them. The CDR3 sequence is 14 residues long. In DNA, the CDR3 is TGTGCCAGCAGCGTAGAAAGGGGAACGGATGAGCAGTTCTTC. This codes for CASSVERGTDEQFF.

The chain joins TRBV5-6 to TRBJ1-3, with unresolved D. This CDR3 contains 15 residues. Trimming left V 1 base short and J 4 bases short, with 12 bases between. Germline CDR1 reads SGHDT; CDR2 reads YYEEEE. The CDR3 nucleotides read TGTGCCAGCAGCTTGCTGTCGCTCGCCGGAAACACCATATATTTT. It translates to CASSLLSLAGNTIYF.

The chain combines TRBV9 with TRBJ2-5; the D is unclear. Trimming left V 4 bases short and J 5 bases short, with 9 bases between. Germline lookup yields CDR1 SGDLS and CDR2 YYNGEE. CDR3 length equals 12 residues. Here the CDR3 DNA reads TGTGCCAGCAGCTCCCTTGGGGAGACCCAGTACTTC. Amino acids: CASSSLGETQYF.

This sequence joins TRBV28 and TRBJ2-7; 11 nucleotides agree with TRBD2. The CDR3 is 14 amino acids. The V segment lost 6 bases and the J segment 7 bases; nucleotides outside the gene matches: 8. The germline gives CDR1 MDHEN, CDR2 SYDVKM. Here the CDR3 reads CASSHTSGSLEQYF. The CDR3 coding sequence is TGTGCCAGCAGCCACACTAGCGGGAGTTTAGAGCAGTACTTC.

The CDR3 DNA follows: TGTGCCAGCAGAACCCCGGGAAGCTACGAGCAGTACTTC. It codes for CASRTPGSYEQYF. The chain uses TRBV28 and TRBJ2-7; TRBD2 is a possible D gene (5 bases). The CDR3 has 13 residues. CDR1 is MDHEN, CDR2 SYDVKM, per germline. Trimming removed 6 bases from V and 3 bases from J, with 12 bases in between.

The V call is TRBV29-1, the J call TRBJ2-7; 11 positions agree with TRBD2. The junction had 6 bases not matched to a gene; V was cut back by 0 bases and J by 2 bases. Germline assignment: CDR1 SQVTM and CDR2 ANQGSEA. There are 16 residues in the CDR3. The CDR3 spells CSVEDLSGRAPYEQYF. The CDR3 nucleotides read TGCAGCGTTGAAGATCTTAGCGGGAGGGCCCCCTACGAGCAGTACTTC.

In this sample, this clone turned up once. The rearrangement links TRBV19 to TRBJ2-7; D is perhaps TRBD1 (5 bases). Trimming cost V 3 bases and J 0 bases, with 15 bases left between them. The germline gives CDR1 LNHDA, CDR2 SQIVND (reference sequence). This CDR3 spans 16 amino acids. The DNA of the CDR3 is TGTGCCAGTAGTATTGATTCGACAGCTGGCTCCTACGAGCAGTACTTC. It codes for CASSIDSTAGSYEQYF.

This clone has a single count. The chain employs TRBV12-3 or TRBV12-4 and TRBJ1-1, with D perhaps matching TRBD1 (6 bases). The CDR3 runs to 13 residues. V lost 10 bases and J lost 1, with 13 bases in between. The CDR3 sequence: CATSGQTNTEAFF. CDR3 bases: TGTGCCACCTCAGGACAGACGAACACTGAAGCTTTCTTT.

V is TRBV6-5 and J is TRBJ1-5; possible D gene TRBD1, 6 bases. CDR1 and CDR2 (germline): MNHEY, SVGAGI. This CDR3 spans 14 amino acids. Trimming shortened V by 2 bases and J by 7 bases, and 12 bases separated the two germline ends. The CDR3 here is CASSYQGQGQPQHF. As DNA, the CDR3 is TGTGCCAGCAGTTACCAGGGCCAGGGGCAGCCCCAGCATTTT.

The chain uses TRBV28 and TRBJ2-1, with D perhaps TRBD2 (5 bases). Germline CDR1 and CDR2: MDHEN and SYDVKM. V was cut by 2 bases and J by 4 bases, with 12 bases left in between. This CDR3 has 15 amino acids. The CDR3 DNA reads TGTGCCAGCAGTTTACAGGCTAGCTGGTACAATGAGCAGTTCTTC. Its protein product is CASSLQASWYNEQFF.

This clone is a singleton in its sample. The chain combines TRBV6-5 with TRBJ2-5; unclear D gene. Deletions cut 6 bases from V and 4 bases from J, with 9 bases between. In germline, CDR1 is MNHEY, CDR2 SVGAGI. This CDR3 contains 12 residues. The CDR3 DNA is TGTGCCAGCAGCCACTCGGGAGAGACCCAGTACTTC. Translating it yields CASSHSGETQYF.

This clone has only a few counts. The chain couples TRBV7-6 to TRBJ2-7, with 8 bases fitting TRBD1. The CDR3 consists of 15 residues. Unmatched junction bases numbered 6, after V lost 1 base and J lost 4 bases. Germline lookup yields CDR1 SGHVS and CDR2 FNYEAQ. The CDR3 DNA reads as TGTGCCAGCAGCTTAGAGGGGACAGGTTTGTACGAGCAGTACTTC. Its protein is CASSLEGTGLYEQYF.

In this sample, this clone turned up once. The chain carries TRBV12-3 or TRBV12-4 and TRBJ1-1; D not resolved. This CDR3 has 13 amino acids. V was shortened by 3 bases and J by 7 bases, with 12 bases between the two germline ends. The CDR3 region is CASSFGRTYEAFF. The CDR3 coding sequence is TGTGCCAGCAGTTTCGGCCGGACGTATGAAGCTTTCTTT.